Listed below are T cell receptor beta chains from one sample, sequenced in a study of blood T cell repertoires in COVID-19. Profiled with immunoSEQ multiplex PCR; TCRdb holds only in-frame clones, not every one. The table shows about 240,000 clones, with approximately 91% occurring only once. What was sequenced was peripheral blood. Receptors originate from a woman aged 30 to 39 with acute or convalescent COVID-19. Each CDR3 is given with its conserved first and last residue. Each record gives: clone size, D gene, J gene, V gene, CDR3 protein, CDR3 DNA. A D gene is named only where the DNA matches it firmly. Only part of the rows carry a size: once, few, many, or a class if the clone is expanded.

>NA|TRBD2|TRBJ2-5|TRBV5-4
CASSLAGAGAGETQYF
TGTGCCAGCAGCTTGGCCGGAGCGGGAGCGGGAGAGACCCAGTACTTC
>NA|TRBD1|TRBJ1-6|TRBV7-9
CASSVDRGLFYNSPLHF
TGTGCCAGCAGCGTGGACAGGGGGCTGTTCTATAATTCACCCCTCCACTTT
>NA|TRBD1|TRBJ1-5|TRBV3-1/TRBV3-2
CASSQEGAGNQPQHF
TGTGCCAGCAGCCAGGAGGGGGCTGGCAATCAGCCCCAGCATTTT
>NA|TRBD1|TRBJ2-1|TRBV9
CASSAGGLDEQFF
TGTGCCAGCAGCGCAGGGGGCCTTGATGAGCAGTTCTTC
>NA|NA|TRBJ1-2|TRBV7-9
CASSLDAVSNGYTF
TGTGCCAGCAGCTTAGATGCGGTCTCGAACGGCTACACCTTC
>NA|TRBD2|TRBJ2-2|TRBV2
CASRLSGIYTGELFF
TGTGCCAGCCGACTTAGCGGGATCTACACCGGGGAGCTGTTTTTT
>NA|TRBD2|TRBJ2-1|TRBV25-1
CASRFNSAGGYNEQFF
TGTGCCAGCAGATTTAACTCAGCGGGGGGATACAATGAGCAGTTCTTC
>once|NA|TRBJ2-1|TRBV13
CASSGHNSYNEQFF
TGTGCCAGCAGCGGACACAACTCCTACAATGAGCAGTTCTTC
>NA|NA|TRBJ2-3|TRBV6-5
CASSSRRGHTQYF
TGTGCCAGCAGTTCCCGCAGGGGACATACGCAGTATTTT
>NA|NA|TRBJ2-3|TRBV29-1
CSVLASSTDTQYF
TGCAGCGTACTAGCTAGTAGCACAGATACGCAGTATTTT
>few|NA|TRBJ1-1|TRBV4-3
CASSQGPDRNTEAFF
TGCGCCAGCAGCCAAGGCCCCGACAGGAACACTGAAGCTTTCTTT
>NA|TRBD1|TRBJ2-5|TRBV5-1
CASSRGTGESETQYF
TGCGCCAGCAGCCGGGGGACAGGGGAGTCAGAGACCCAGTACTTC
>NA|NA|TRBJ2-1|TRBV14
CASSQDSQYNEQFF
TGTGCCAGCAGCCAAGATTCCCAGTACAATGAGCAGTTCTTC
>NA|TRBD1|TRBJ1-4|TRBV30
CAWSAPGQNEKLFF
TGTGCCTGGAGTGCTCCGGGACAGAATGAAAAACTGTTTTTT
>few|NA|TRBJ2-6|TRBV4-3
CASSQVSSGSGANVLTF
TGCGCCAGCAGCCAAGTTTCCAGCGGCTCTGGGGCCAACGTCCTGACTTTC
>NA|NA|TRBJ2-7|TRBV2
CASSEATFRTTSPTFEQYF
TGTGCCAGCAGTGAAGCCACCTTTCGGACGACTAGTCCTACGTTCGAGCAGTACTTC
>NA|TRBD1|TRBJ1-4|TRBV7-9
CASSSWTGANEKLFF
TGTGCCAGCAGCTCGTGGACAGGGGCTAATGAAAAACTGTTTTTT
>NA|NA|TRBJ1-4|TRBV6-5
CASSYYGQTTNEKLFF
TGTGCCAGCAGTTACTATGGACAGACAACTAATGAAAAACTGTTTTTT
>once|NA|TRBJ2-1|TRBV19
CASSIEGLGGNEQFF
TGTGCCAGTAGTATTGAAGGGTTGGGGGGCAATGAGCAGTTCTTC
>NA|NA|TRBJ2-1|TRBV4-2
CASSQIQGSYNEQFF
TGTGCCAGCAGCCAAATCCAGGGGTCCTACAATGAGCAGTTCTTC
>NA|NA|TRBJ1-4|TRBV4-1
CASSHQEGDEKLFF
TGCGCCAGCAGCCACCAGGAAGGGGATGAAAAACTGTTTTTT
>few|NA|TRBJ1-3|TRBV7-8
CASSLWVRGGQISGNTIYF
TGTGCCAGCAGCTTATGGGTCCGGGGAGGGCAGATTTCTGGAAACACCATATATTTT
>NA|NA|TRBJ1-2|TRBV30
CAWESGIGYTF
TGTGCCTGGGAATCAGGGATTGGCTACACCTTC
>NA|TRBD2|TRBJ2-5|TRBV6-2/TRBV6-3
CASSPGTTRTYQETQYF
TGTGCCAGCAGTCCCGGGACTACTAGAACGTACCAAGAGACCCAGTACTTC
>NA|TRBD2|TRBJ2-7|TRBV6-1
CASSEVAGVFDEQYF
TGTGCCAGCAGTGAGGTAGCGGGAGTATTCGACGAGCAGTACTTC
>NA|TRBD1|TRBJ2-5|TRBV7-9
CASSLGDRGRSETQYF
TGTGCCAGCAGCTTGGGGGACAGGGGGCGATCGGAGACCCAGTACTTC
>many|NA|TRBJ1-1|TRBV19
CASSRQNTEAFF
TGTGCCAGTAGTAGACAGAACACTGAAGCTTTCTTT
>NA|TRBD2|TRBJ2-1|TRBV9
CASTVGLAAGGDNEQFF
TGTGCCAGCACCGTTGGACTAGCGGCTGGAGGGGACAATGAGCAGTTCTTC
>NA|TRBD2|TRBJ2-3|TRBV15
CATSRNGRNTDTQYF
TGTGCCACCAGCAGAAACGGGAGGAACACAGATACGCAGTATTTT
>NA|TRBD1|TRBJ2-1|TRBV15
CATSENRGNEQFF
TGTGCCACCAGCGAAAACAGGGGCAATGAGCAGTTCTTC
>NA|NA|TRBJ1-1|TRBV30
CAWSKGLGGTEAFF
TGTGCCTGGAGTAAGGGACTAGGGGGCACTGAAGCTTTCTTT
>few|NA|TRBJ1-6|TRBV9
CASSVSVPRENNSPLHF
TGTGCCAGCAGCGTAAGTGTCCCCCGGGAAAATAATTCACCCCTCCACTTT
>NA|NA|TRBJ1-3|TRBV24-1
CATSDSGSSGNTIYF
TGTGCCACCAGTGACTCAGGAAGCTCTGGAAACACCATATATTTT
>NA|TRBD1|TRBJ2-5|TRBV5-6
CASSLGQGQTQYF
TGTGCCAGCAGCCTCGGACAGGGTCAGACCCAGTACTTC
>NA|TRBD1|TRBJ1-1|TRBV13
CASSYDRETEAFF
TGTGCCAGCAGCTACGACAGGGAGACTGAAGCTTTCTTT